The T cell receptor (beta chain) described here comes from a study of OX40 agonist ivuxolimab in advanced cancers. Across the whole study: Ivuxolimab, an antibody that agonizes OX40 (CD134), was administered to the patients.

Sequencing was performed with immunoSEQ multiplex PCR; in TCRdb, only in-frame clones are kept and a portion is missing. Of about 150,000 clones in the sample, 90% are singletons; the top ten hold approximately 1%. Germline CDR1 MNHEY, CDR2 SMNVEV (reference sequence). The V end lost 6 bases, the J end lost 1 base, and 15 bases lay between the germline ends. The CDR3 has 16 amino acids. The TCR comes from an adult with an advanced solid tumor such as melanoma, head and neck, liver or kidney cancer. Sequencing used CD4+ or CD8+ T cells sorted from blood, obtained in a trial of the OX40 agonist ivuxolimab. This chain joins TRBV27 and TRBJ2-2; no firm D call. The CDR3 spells CASSSHGALNTGELFF. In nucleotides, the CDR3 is TGTGCCAGCAGCTCCCATGGTGCGTTGAACACCGGGGAGCTGTTTTTT.